This note documents a single T cell receptor (beta chain) sequence. No antigen is known for it. TCRdb derives one entry per CDR3 protein from the 5' RACE reads, leaving out DNA. Recorded here are some 500,000 distinct CDR3 sequences; the top ten clones represent over 1.1%. The CDR3 extends over 14 amino acids. The sample comes from a study of T cells expressing NK-cell markers. Study-wide results and caveats: Dominant NKG2C+ clonotypes accounted for roughly 1.0-7.5% of CD8+ T cells in more than five donors.

The clonotype was recovered from a woman in her forties or fifties in good health. The V and J genes are TRBV12-3 or TRBV12-4 and TRBJ2-7; TCRdb indicates TRBD2, and absent DNA this call remains unverified. Sequencing was done on a sample of blood T cells: a sorted CD56 or NKG2C T cell subset, CD4+ or CD8+ T cells, or bulk PBMC T cells (not recorded which). This chain's CDR3 is CASDVGTSGSQQYF.